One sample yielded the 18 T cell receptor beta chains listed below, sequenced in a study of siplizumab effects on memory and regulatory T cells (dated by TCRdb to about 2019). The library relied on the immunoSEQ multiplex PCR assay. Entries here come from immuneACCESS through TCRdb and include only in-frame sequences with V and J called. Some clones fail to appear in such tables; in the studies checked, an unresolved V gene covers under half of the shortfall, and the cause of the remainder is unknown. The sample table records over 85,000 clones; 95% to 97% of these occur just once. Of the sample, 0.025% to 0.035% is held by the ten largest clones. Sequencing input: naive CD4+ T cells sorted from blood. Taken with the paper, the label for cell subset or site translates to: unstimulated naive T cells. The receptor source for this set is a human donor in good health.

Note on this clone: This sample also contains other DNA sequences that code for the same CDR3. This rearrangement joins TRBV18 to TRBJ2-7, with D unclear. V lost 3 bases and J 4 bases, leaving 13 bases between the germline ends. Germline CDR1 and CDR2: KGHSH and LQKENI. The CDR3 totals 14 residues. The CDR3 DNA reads TGTGCCAGCTCACCCGGCCGTCGTACATACGAGCAGTACTTC. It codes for CASSPGRRTYEQYF.

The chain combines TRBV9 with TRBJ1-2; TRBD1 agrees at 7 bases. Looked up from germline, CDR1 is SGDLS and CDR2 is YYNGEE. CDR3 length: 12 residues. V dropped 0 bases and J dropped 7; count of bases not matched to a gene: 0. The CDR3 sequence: CASSVEGAGYTF. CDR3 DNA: TGTGCCAGCAGCGTAGAGGGGGCTGGCTACACCTTC. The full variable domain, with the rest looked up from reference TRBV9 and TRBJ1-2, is DSGVTQTPKHLITATGQRVTLRCSPRSGDLSVYWYQQSLDQGLQFLIQYYNGEERAKGNILERFSAQQFPDLHSELNLSSLELGDSALYFCASSVEGAGYTFGSGTRLTVV.

In DNA, the CDR3 is TGTGCCAGCAGCAGGGACAGGGTCACAGATACGCAGTATTTT. Translating it yields CASSRDRVTDTQYF. The chain links TRBV5-6 to TRBJ2-3, with TRBD1 identical over 9 bases. The CDR3 length is 14 residues. V lost 4 bases and J lost 2; bases outside the gene matches: 2. Germline CDR1 and CDR2: SGHDT and YYEEEE.

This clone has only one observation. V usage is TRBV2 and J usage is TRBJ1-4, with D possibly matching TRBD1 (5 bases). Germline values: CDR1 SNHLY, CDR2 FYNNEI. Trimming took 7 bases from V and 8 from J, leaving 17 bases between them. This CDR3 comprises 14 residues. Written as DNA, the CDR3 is TGTGCCAGCACCCGGCGGGGAGGGGAAGAAAAACTGTTTTTT. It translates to CASTRRGGEEKLFF.

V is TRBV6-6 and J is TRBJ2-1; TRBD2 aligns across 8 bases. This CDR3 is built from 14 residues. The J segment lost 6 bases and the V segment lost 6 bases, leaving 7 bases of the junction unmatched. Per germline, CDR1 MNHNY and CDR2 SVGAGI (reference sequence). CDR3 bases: TGTGCCAGCAGAACGGGGGGGCTGGGCAATGAGCAGTTCTTC. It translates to CASRTGGLGNEQFF.

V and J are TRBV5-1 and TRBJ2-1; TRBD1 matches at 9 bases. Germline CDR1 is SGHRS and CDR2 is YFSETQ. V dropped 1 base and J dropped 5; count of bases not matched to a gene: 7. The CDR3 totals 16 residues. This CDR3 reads CASSLNSGQGNNEQFF. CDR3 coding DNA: TGCGCCAGCAGCTTGAACTCGGGACAGGGAAACAATGAGCAGTTCTTC.

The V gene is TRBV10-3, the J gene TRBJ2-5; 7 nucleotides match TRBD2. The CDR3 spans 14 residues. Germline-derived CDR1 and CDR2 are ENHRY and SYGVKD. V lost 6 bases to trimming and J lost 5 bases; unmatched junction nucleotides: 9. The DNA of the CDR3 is TGTGCCATCAGGCCCCCCGGGGGAGGGGAGACCCAGTACTTC. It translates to CAIRPPGGGETQYF.

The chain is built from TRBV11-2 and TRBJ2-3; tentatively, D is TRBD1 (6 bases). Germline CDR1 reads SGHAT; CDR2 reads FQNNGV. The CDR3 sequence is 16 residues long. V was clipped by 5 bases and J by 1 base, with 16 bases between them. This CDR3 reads CASSLWVGAGTDTQYF. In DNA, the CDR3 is TGTGCCAGCAGCCTATGGGTGGGGGCCGGCACAGATACGCAGTATTTT.

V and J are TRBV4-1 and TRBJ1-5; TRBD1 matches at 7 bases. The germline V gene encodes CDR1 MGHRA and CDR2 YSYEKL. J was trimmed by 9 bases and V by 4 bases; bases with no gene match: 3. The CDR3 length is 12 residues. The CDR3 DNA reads TGCGCCAGCAGCCCCCCAGGGGGGCCCCAGCATTTT. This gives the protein CASSPPGGPQHF.

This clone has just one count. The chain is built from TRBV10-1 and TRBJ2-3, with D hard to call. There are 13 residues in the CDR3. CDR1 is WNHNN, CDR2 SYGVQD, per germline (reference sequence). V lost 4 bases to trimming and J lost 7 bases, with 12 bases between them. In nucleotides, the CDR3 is TGCGCCAGCAGTGCTGGGTTGATAAATACGCAGTATTTT. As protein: CASSAGLINTQYF.

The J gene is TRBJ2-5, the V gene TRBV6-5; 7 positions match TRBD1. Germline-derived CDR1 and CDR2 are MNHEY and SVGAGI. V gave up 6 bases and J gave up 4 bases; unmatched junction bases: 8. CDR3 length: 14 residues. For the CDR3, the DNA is TGTGCCAGCAGCCGTCCAGGGGGATCAGAGACCCAGTACTTC. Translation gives CASSRPGGSETQYF.

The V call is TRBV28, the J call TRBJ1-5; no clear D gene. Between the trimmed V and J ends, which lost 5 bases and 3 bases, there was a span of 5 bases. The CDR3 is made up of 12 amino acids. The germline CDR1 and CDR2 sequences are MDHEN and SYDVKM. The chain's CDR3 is CASSMVNQPQHF. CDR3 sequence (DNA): TGTGCCAGCAGTATGGTCAATCAGCCCCAGCATTTT.

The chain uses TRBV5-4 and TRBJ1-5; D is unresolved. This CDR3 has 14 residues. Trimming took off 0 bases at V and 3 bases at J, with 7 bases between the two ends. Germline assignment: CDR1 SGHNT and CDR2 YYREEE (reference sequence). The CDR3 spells CASSLGRPNQPQHF. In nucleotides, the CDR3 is TGTGCCAGCAGCTTGGGACGGCCCAATCAGCCCCAGCATTTT.

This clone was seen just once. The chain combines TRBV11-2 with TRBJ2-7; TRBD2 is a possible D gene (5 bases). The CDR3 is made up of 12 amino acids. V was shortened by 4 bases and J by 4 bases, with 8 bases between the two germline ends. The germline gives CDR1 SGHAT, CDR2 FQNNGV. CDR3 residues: CASSWTGYEQYF. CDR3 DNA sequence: TGTGCCAGCAGCTGGACTGGTTACGAGCAGTACTTC.

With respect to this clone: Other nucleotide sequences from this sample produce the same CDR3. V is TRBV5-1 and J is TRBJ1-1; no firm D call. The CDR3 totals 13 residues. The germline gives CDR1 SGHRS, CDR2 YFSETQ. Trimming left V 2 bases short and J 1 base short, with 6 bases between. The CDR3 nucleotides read TGCGCCAGCAGCTTAGAAGGGAACACTGAAGCTTTCTTT. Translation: CASSLEGNTEAFF.

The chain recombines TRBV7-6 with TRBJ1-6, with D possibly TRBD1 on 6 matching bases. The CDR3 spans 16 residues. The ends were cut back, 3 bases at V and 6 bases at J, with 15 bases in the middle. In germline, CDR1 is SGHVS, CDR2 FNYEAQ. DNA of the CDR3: TGTGCCAGCAGCTTTCAGGGGTTGGGAGGTAATTCACCCCTCCACTTT. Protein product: CASSFQGLGGNSPLHF.

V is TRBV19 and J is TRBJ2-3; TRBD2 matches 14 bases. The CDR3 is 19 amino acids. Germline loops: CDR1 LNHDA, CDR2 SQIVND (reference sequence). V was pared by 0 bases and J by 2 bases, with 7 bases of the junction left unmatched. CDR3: CASSIEVGTSGRFTDTQYF. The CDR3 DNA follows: TGTGCCAGTAGTATAGAAGTAGGGACTAGCGGGAGATTCACAGATACGCAGTATTTT.

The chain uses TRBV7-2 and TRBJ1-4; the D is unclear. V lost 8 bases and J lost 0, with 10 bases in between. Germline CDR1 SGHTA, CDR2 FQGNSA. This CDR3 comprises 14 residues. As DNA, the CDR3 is TGTGCCAGCGGCTGGTTTGCAACTAATGAAAAACTGTTTTTT. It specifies CASGWFATNEKLFF.